This T cell receptor (beta chain) was identified during a study of shared clonotypes between healthy human individuals. The V gene end was trimmed by 0 bases and the J gene end by 8 bases; junction bases not matched to a gene: 7. The CDR3 spans 17 residues. CDR1 SGHRS and CDR2 YFSETQ come from the germline V gene. Both subsets, CD45RA+ naive and CD45RA-negative memory, were split from the CD4+ cells. Repertoires were generated with immunoSEQ multiplex PCR, while TCRdb's copy carries only in-frame clones and drops some. This table holds roughly 2,500,000 clones, 80% to 95% found once. The chain recombines TRBV5-1 with TRBJ2-1, with 14 bases fitting TRBD2. This clonotype was obtained from a man between 18 and 35 years old in good health. Some clones in this sample may be carry-over from other donors' samples. Source material: naive CD4+ T cells from PBMCs. The subset was: CD45RA+ positively selected. CDR3 nucleotides: TGCGCCAGCAGCTTGGTACCACAGGGACTAGCGGGAGATGAGCAGTTCTTC. Its translation: CASSLVPQGLAGDEQFF.